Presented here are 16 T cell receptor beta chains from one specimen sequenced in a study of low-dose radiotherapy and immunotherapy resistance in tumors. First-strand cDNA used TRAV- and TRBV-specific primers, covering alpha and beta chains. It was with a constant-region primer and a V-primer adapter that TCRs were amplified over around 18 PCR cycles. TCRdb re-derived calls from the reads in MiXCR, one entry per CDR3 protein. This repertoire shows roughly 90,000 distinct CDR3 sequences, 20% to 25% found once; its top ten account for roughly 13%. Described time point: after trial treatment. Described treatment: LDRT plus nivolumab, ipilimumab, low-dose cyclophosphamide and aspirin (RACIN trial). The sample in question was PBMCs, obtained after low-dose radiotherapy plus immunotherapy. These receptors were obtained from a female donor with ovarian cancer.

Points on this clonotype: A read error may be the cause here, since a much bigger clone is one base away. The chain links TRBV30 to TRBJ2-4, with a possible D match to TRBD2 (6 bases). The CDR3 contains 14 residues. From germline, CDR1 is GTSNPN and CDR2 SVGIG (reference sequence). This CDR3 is CDWSGGTSKNIQYF. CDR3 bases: TGTGACTGGAGTGGGGGGACCTCCAAAAACATTCAGTACTTC. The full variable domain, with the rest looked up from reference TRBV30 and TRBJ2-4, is SQTIHQWPATLVQPVGSPLSLECTVEGTSNPNLYWYRQAAGRGLQLLFYSVGIGQISSEVPQNLSASRPQDRQFILSSKKLLLSDSGFYLCDWSGGTSKNIQYFGAGTRLSVL.

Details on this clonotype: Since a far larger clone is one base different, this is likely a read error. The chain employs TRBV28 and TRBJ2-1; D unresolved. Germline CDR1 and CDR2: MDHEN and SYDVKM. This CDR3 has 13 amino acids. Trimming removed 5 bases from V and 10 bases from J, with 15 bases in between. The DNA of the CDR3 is TGTGCCAGCAGTACCCTCGCGCATCACGAGCAGTTCTTC. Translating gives CASSTLAHHEQFF.

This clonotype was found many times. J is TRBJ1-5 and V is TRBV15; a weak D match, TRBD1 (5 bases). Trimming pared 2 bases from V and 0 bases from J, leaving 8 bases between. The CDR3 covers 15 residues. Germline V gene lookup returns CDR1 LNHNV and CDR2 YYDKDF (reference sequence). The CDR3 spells CATSRPGDSNQPQHF. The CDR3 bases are TGTGCCACCAGCAGACCGGGGGATAGCAATCAGCCCCAGCATTTT.

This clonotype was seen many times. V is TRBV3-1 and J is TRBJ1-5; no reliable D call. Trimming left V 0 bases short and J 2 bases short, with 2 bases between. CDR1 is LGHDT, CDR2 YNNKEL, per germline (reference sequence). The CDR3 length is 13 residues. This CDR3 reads CASSQDRNQPQHF. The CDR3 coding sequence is TGTGCCAGCAGCCAAGATCGCAATCAGCCCCAGCATTTT.

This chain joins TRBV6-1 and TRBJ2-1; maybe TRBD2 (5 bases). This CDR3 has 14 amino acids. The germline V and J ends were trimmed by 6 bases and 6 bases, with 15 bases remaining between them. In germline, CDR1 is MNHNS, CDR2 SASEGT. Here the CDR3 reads CASSLPARGNEQFF. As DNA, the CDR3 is TGTGCCAGCAGCCTCCCCGCCCGGGGCAATGAGCAGTTCTTC.

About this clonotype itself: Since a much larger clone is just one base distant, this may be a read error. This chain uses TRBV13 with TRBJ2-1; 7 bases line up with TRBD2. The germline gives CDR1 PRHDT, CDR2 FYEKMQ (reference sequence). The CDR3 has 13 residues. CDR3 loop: CVSSLAREGEQFF. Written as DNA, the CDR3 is TGTGTCAGCAGCTTAGCCAGGGAGGGTGAGCAGTTCTTC.

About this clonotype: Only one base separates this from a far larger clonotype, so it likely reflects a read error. CDR3 residues: CASSSSPLTYNEQFF. The CDR3 DNA reads TGTGCCAGCAGCTCGTCCCCACTGACCTACAATGAGCAGTTCTTC. This rearrangement joins TRBV12-3 or TRBV12-4 to TRBJ2-1; D is undetermined. V dropped 6 bases and J dropped 2 bases, with 14 bases sitting between them. The CDR3 totals 15 residues.

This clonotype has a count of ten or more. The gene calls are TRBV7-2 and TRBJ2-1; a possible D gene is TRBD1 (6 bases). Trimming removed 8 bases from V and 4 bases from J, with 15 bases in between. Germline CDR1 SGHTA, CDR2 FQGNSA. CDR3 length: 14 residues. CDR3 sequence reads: CASGVGQLYNEQFF. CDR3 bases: TGTGCCAGCGGCGTAGGACAGCTTTACAATGAGCAGTTCTTC.

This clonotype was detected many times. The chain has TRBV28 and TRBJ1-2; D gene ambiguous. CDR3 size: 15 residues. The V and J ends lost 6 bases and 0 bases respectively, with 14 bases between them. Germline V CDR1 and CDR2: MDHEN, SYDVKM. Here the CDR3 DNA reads TGTGCCAGCAGATCAGGCGTACTCTCTAACTATGGCTACACCTTC. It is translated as CASRSGVLSNYGYTF.

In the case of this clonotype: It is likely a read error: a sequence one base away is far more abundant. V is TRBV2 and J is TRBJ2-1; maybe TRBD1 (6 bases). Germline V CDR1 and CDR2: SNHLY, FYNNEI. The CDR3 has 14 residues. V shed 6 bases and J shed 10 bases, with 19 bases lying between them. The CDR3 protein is CASSPLRTAYEQFF. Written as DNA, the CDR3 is TGTGCCAGCAGCCCACTCAGGACAGCTTACGAGCAGTTCTTC.

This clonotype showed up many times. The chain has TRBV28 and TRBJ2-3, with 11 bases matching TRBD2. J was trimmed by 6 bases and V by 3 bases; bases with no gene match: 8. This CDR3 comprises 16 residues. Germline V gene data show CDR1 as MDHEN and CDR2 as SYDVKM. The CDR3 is CASSFPVAGGLDTQYF. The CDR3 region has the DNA TGTGCCAGCAGTTTTCCAGTAGCGGGAGGGCTCGATACGCAGTATTTT.

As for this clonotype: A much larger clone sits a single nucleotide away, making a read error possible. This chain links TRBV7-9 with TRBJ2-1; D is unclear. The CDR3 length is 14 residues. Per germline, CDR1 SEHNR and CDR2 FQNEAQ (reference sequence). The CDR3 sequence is CASRLGLRYNEQFF. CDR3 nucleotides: TGTGCCAGCCGCTTAGGTTTACGGTACAATGAGCAGTTCTTC.

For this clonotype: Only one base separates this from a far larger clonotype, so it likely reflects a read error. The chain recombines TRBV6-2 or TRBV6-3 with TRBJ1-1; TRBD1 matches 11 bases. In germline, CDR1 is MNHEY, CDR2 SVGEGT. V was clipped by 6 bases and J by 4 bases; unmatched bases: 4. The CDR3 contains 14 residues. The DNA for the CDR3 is TGTGCCAGCAGCCGCGGGACAGGGGGCACTGAAGCTTTCTTT. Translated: CASSRGTGGTEAFF.

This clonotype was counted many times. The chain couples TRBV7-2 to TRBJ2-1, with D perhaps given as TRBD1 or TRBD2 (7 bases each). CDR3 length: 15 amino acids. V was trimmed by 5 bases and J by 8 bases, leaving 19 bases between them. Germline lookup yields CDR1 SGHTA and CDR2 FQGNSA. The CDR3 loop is CASSAGGGAVDEQFF. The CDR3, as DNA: TGTGCCAGCAGCGCAGGGGGGGGGGCTGTCGATGAGCAGTTCTTC.

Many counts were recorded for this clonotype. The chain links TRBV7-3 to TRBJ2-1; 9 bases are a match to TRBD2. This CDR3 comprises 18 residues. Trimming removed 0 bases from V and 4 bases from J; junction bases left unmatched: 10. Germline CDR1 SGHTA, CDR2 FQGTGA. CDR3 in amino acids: CASSLTPGVSGGYNEQFF. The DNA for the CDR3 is TGTGCCAGCAGCTTAACCCCAGGCGTTAGCGGGGGTTACAATGAGCAGTTCTTC.

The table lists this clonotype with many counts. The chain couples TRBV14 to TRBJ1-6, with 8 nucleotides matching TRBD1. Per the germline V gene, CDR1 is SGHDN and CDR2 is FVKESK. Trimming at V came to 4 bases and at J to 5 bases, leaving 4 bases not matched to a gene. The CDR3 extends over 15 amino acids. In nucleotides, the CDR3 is TGTGCCAGCAGCCGAGGACAGGGTGATAATTCACCCCTCCACTTT. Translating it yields CASSRGQGDNSPLHF. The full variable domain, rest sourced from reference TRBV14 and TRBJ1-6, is EAGVTQFPSHSVIEKGQTVTLRCDPISGHDNLYWYRRVMGKEIKFLLHFVKESKQDESGMPNNRFLAERTGGTYSTLKVQPAELEDSGVYFCASSRGQGDNSPLHFGNGTRLTVT.